This T cell receptor (beta chain) was observed in a study of blood T cells in healthy people across ages. Worth noting for this clonotype: The antigen is undetermined.

Next came a second PCR, run for about 6 to 12 cycles, which used a sample-barcoded 5' primer along with a J-beta primer mix. Every cDNA molecule carried a tag from a template-switch adaptor bearing 12 random nucleotides. CDR3-containing paired-end reads numbering at least 2.5 million came from each sample. A single record per CDR3 protein comes from TCRdb applying MiXCR to the 5' RACE reads. The table shows about 780,000 distinct CDR3 sequences, with about half occurring only once. Overall study results and limits: Changes seen in expanded clonotypes were possibly confounded by donor CMV status left unknown.

The sequence derives from an elderly man in good health. Sequenced input: blood.

The CDR3 DNA follows: TGTGCCAGCAGTTTATCGTTTTGGAGTGAGCAGTTCTTC. It yields the protein CASSLSFWSEQFF. The chain combines TRBV27 with TRBJ2-1, with unresolved D. This CDR3 comprises 13 residues. CDR1 and CDR2 (germline): MNHEY, SMNVEV (reference sequence). Trimming removed 0 bases from V and 9 bases from J, with 9 bases in between.